The clone carrying this TCR beta chain was observed a few times. This sample was taken from a study of regulatory T cells in long-lasting Graves disease. Construction of TCR beta libraries relied on iRepertoire HTBI primers and on Arm-PCR targeting CDR3 regions. A single record per CDR3 protein comes from TCRdb applying MiXCR to the multiplex PCR reads. The data show roughly 700,000 distinct CDR3 sequences, 25% to 30% seen once. Time point in this sample: persistent/refractory GD, antithyroid drugs over 5 years with positive TRAb. The TCR library was made from RNA extracted from PBMCs. Recruitment took place at an endocrinology department in Xi'an, China. The J segment lost 2 bases and the V segment lost 3 bases, leaving 6 bases of the junction unmatched. The CDR3 is made up of 14 amino acids. In germline, CDR1 is DFQATT, CDR2 SNEGSKA (reference sequence).

The sequence was obtained from a female donor with Graves disease. This chain joins TRBV20-1 and TRBJ2-5, with 7 positions matching TRBD2. Material: peripheral blood mononuclear cells (PBMCs), obtained when the disease was refractory, from a patient treated with antithyroid drugs. The CDR3 nucleotides read TGCAGTGCTAGTCGGGACTATAATCAAGAGACCCAGTACTTC. It specifies CSASRDYNQETQYF.